This T cell receptor (beta chain) was captured in a study of blood T cell repertoires in COVID-19. The germline V gene encodes CDR1 SGHNT and CDR2 YENEEA. The CDR3 runs 13 residues. V gave up 5 bases and J gave up 1 base, with 8 bases separating them. Repertoires were generated with immunoSEQ multiplex PCR, while TCRdb's copy carries only in-frame clones and drops some. The repertoire holds hundreds of thousands of clones, with 86% as singletons. The sequencing sample was made of PBMCs or T cells enriched from blood (not recorded which). The sequence was collected from a woman between 50 and 59 years old who had recovered from COVID-19. This chain uses TRBV11-3 with TRBJ2-5, with no clear D. CDR3: CASSPGSQETQYF. As DNA, the CDR3 is TGTGCCAGCAGCCCCGGGTCCCAAGAGACCCAGTACTTC.